This passage covers 31 T cell receptor beta chains from one sample sequenced in a study of regulatory and conventional T cells in RAG deficiency. TCRdb keeps only in-frame clones here, not all; method: immunoSEQ multiplex PCR. The sample has over 15,000 clones, approximately 88% seen once. The sorted regulatory T cells were CD4+, CD25-high and CD127-low, with genomic DNA sequenced. Separately, the same data were catalogued under a study of regulatory T cells. This second study says: The PCR used 52 TRBV and 13 TRBJ primers.

Sequencing was performed on Tregs sorted from blood. These receptors were obtained from a human donor in good health.

The rearrangement uses TRBV6-5 and TRBJ1-5; D call uncertain. CDR3 length: 14 amino acids. With 5 bases removed from V and 3 bases from J, the gap between germline ends came to 11 bases. Germline V lookup: CDR1 MNHEY, CDR2 SVGAGI. The CDR3 spells CASSDTRLNQPQHF. CDR3 DNA: TGTGCCAGCAGTGATACACGCCTCAATCAGCCCCAGCATTTT.

The chain links TRBV11-2 to TRBJ2-2, with TRBD2 as a possible D gene (5 bases). The germline V gene encodes CDR1 SGHAT and CDR2 FQNNGV. The CDR3 sequence is 14 residues long. The ends were cut back, 1 base at V and 5 bases at J, with 8 bases in the middle. The CDR3 DNA reads as TGTGCCAGCAGCTTAGGGCGGGCAACCGGGGAGCTGTTTTTT. Translation gives CASSLGRATGELFF.

The chain couples TRBV27 to TRBJ1-3; D ambiguous. CDR1 MNHEY and CDR2 SMNVEV come from the germline V gene (reference sequence). The CDR3 contains 14 residues. Trimming stripped 6 bases from V and 4 bases from J, with 13 bases between. CDR3 DNA: TGTGCCAGCAGGCAGGATCCGGGAGGAAACACCATATATTTT. Translating gives CASRQDPGGNTIYF.

V gene TRBV18 combines with J gene TRBJ1-6; D is unclear. The V gene's germline CDR1 is KGHSH and CDR2 LQKENI. This CDR3 is 12 amino acids long. With 2 bases removed from V and 13 bases from J, the gap between germline ends came to 9 bases. The CDR3 DNA follows: TGTGCCAGCTCACCAGGCGTGTCGCCCCTCCACTTT. As protein: CASSPGVSPLHF.

The chain combines TRBV11-2 with TRBJ1-1, with TRBD1 as a possible D gene (5 bases). Trimming shortened V by 2 bases and J by 8 bases, and 18 bases separated the two germline ends. CDR3 size: 15 residues. Per germline, CDR1 SGHAT and CDR2 FQNNGV. CDR3 amino acids: CASSLQVSGPSEAFF. CDR3 in DNA: TGTGCCAGCAGCTTACAGGTTTCGGGACCTTCCGAAGCTTTCTTT.

The chain links TRBV2 to TRBJ2-3; tentatively, D is TRBD2 (6 bases). This CDR3 has 15 residues. Trimming stripped 4 bases from V and 2 bases from J, with 13 bases between. Germline V CDR1 and CDR2: SNHLY, FYNNEI. Here the CDR3 reads CASSGLGTSTDTQYF. CDR3 coding DNA: TGTGCCAGCAGTGGGTTAGGGACTTCCACAGATACGCAGTATTTT.

The genes are TRBV9 and TRBJ2-2; D might be TRBD2 (5 bases). The V and J ends lost 2 bases and 7 bases respectively, with 15 bases between them. The CDR3 extends over 15 amino acids. The germline V gene encodes CDR1 SGDLS and CDR2 YYNGEE. The CDR3: CASSVFSGENGELFF. CDR3 bases: TGTGCCAGCAGCGTGTTCAGTGGGGAGAACGGGGAGCTGTTTTTT. The complete variable domain, with remaining parts taken from reference TRBV9 and TRBJ2-2, reads DSGVTQTPKHLITATGQRVTLRCSPRSGDLSVYWYQQSLDQGLQFLIQYYNGEERAKGNILERFSAQQFPDLHSELNLSSLELGDSALYFCASSVFSGENGELFFGEGSRLTVL.

This chain uses TRBV10-1 with TRBJ2-1, with TRBD1 matching over 8 bases. CDR1 is WNHNN and CDR2 is SYGVQD in the germline V gene (reference sequence). With 3 bases clipped from V and 6 bases from J, the junction kept 1 base outside the gene matches. This CDR3 has 13 residues. The CDR3 bases are TGCGCCAGCAGTGACGGACAGGGCAATGAGCAGTTCTTC. Residues: CASSDGQGNEQFF.

The chain combines TRBV10-3 with TRBJ2-7; no clear D. Trimming stripped 2 bases from V and 5 bases from J, with 4 bases between. The CDR3 is 11 amino acids. The germline CDR1 and CDR2 sequences are ENHRY and SYGVKD. CDR3 region: CAISEGHEQYF. The CDR3 bases are TGTGCCATCAGTGAGGGACACGAGCAGTACTTC.

The chain recombines TRBV19 with TRBJ1-2; D unclear. There are 14 residues in the CDR3. The germline V and J ends were trimmed by 3 bases and 4 bases, with 12 bases remaining between them. The germline V gene encodes CDR1 LNHDA and CDR2 SQIVND (reference sequence). CDR3 DNA sequence: TGTGCCAGTAGTATCGCAAGTCCCAGCTATGGCTACACCTTC. This codes for CASSIASPSYGYTF.

The chain employs TRBV6-5 and TRBJ1-2, with unresolved D. The CDR3 runs to 13 residues. Looked up from germline, CDR1 is MNHEY and CDR2 is SVGAGI. Trimming pared 5 bases from V and 3 bases from J, leaving 10 bases between. CDR3 amino acids: CASSPRLDYGYTF. As DNA, the CDR3 is TGTGCCAGCAGTCCGAGACTGGACTATGGCTACACCTTC.

This clone showed up just a few times. The genes are TRBV6-5 and TRBJ1-6, with a weak D call TRBD1 (5 bases). The CDR3 is 14 amino acids. Trimming stripped 7 bases from V and 7 bases from J, with 14 bases between. Per the germline V gene, CDR1 is MNHEY and CDR2 is SVGAGI. In nucleotides, the CDR3 is TGTGCCAGCACTCCTCAGGGTAACAATTCACCCCTCCACTTT. It encodes CASTPQGNNSPLHF.

This sequence joins TRBV28 and TRBJ2-1; a possible D gene is TRBD1 (6 bases). The CDR3 sequence is 14 residues long. Germline V gene data show CDR1 as MDHEN and CDR2 as SYDVKM. Deletions cut 0 bases from V and 9 bases from J, with 12 bases between. The CDR3 is CASSLWGQASEQFF. The CDR3 DNA reads TGTGCCAGCAGTTTATGGGGACAAGCGAGTGAGCAGTTCTTC.

Note on this clone: The germline gene is not matched at one end of the junction; a read error may be the cause. The chain is built from TRBV30 and TRBJ1-2; 8 bases map to TRBD1. CDR3 length: 13 amino acids. CDR1 and CDR2 from the germline V gene are GTSNPN and SVGIG (reference sequence). DNA for the CDR3: TGTGCCCGGAGTGTACAGGGGGGCTATGGCTACACCTTC. Translated, it gives CARSVQGGYGYTF.

This clone has a handful of counts. The CDR3 loop is CASSLMTGPYEQYF. In nucleotides, the CDR3 is TGTGCCAGCTCACTCATGACAGGGCCCTACGAGCAGTACTTC. The genes are TRBV18 and TRBJ2-7; 7 bases align to TRBD1. Germline CDR1 and CDR2: KGHSH and LQKENI. The trim removed 4 bases at V and 2 bases at J, leaving 5 bases unmatched. The CDR3 contains 14 residues.

The chain joins TRBV18 to TRBJ2-1; the D gene is possibly TRBD1 (6 bases). The germline V and J ends were trimmed by 3 bases and 7 bases, with 22 bases remaining between them. The CDR3 contains 17 residues. Germline V gives CDR1 KGHSH, CDR2 LQKENI. The CDR3, as DNA: TGTGCCAGCTCACCTGGGTACCAGCGGATACAGGGTAATGAGCAGTTCTTC. Translating it yields CASSPGYQRIQGNEQFF.

The chain is built from TRBV18 and TRBJ2-1, with 10 positions matching TRBD2. Trimming at V came to 6 bases and at J to 4 bases, leaving 3 bases not matched to a gene. This CDR3 comprises 14 residues. Germline-derived CDR1 and CDR2 are KGHSH and LQKENI. Here the CDR3 reads CASSELAGYNEQFF. For the CDR3, the DNA is TGTGCCAGCTCTGAACTAGCGGGGTACAATGAGCAGTTCTTC.

This clone was found a few times. The sample contains more than one DNA sequence encoding this CDR3. J is TRBJ2-7 and V is TRBV4-1; tentatively, D is TRBD1 (5 bases). CDR3 length: 13 residues. The ends were cut back, 1 base at V and 4 bases at J, with 8 bases in the middle. Germline CDR1 and CDR2: MGHRA and YSYEKL. The CDR3 bases are TGCGCCAGCAGCCAAGCCAGGGCTTACGAGCAGTACTTC. It codes for CASSQARAYEQYF.

This clone was seen a few times. The chain employs TRBV11-2 and TRBJ2-7; 8 positions match TRBD1. CDR3 length equals 13 residues. The germline V gene encodes CDR1 SGHAT and CDR2 FQNNGV. V lost 5 bases, J lost 3 bases, and 3 bases stayed unmatched. The CDR3 nucleotides are TGTGCCAGCAGCCACACAGGGGGCTACGAGCAGTACTTC. It specifies CASSHTGGYEQYF.

V usage is TRBV6-1 and J usage is TRBJ2-1; 9 bases map to TRBD1. Germline CDR1 and CDR2: MNHNS and SASEGT. V shed 4 bases, J shed 4 bases, and the junction held 5 bases outside the gene matches. CDR3 length equals 15 residues. CDR3 nucleotides: TGTGCCAGCAGTGCGACAGGGGGGATGTACAATGAGCAGTTCTTC. It codes for CASSATGGMYNEQFF.

The chain combines TRBV5-6 with TRBJ2-2; TRBD1 aligns across 8 bases. The junction had 3 bases not matched to a gene; V was cut back by 4 bases and J by 1 base. The CDR3 runs to 15 residues. Per germline, CDR1 SGHDT and CDR2 YYEEEE. The CDR3 reads CASSAGQGNTGELFF. As DNA, the CDR3 is TGTGCCAGCAGCGCAGGACAGGGGAACACCGGGGAGCTGTTTTTT.

The chain's CDR3 is CASSQVPAGVRETQYF. CDR3 DNA: TGCGCCAGCAGCCAAGTCCCAGCGGGAGTAAGGGAGACCCAGTACTTC. This sequence joins TRBV4-1 and TRBJ2-5; 8 positions match TRBD2. V was pared by 1 base and J by 5 bases, with 9 bases of the junction left unmatched. Germline CDR1 MGHRA, CDR2 YSYEKL. The length of the CDR3 is 16 residues.

This clone has just one count. The gene calls are TRBV7-8 and TRBJ2-7, with D unclear. The CDR3 extends over 15 amino acids. V lost 1 base to trimming and J lost 0 bases, with 10 bases between them. Per the germline V gene, CDR1 is SGHVS and CDR2 is FQNEAQ. CDR3 in amino acids: CASSLVRGRSYEQYF. In DNA form, the CDR3 reads TGTGCCAGCAGCTTAGTCCGTGGACGCTCCTACGAGCAGTACTTC.

The chain couples TRBV6-5 to TRBJ2-3; possible D gene TRBD2, 6 bases. With 5 bases removed from V and 2 bases from J, the gap between germline ends came to 14 bases. CDR1 MNHEY and CDR2 SVGAGI come from the germline V gene. This CDR3 region has 15 residues. The CDR3 nucleotides read TGTGCCAGCAGTAGCCGGGACTTCCCCACAGATACGCAGTATTTT. It specifies CASSSRDFPTDTQYF.

DNA for the CDR3: TGTGCCAGCAGCGCCTCTGGAAACACCATATATTTT. It yields the protein CASSASGNTIYF. J is TRBJ1-3 and V is TRBV7-8; D is unclear. The CDR3 is made up of 12 amino acids. Deletions cut 5 bases from V and 0 bases from J, with 2 bases between. Per the germline V gene, CDR1 is SGHVS and CDR2 is FQNEAQ.

The chain is built from TRBV28 and TRBJ1-2; D is perhaps TRBD1 (5 bases). Germline V gene sequence: CDR1 MDHEN, CDR2 SYDVKM. This CDR3 has 16 amino acids. Trimming took 2 bases from V and 4 from J, leaving 17 bases between them. In nucleotides, the CDR3 is TGTGCCAGCAGTTTACCCCGGGACGCCGTCTTCTATGGCTACACCTTC. This gives the protein CASSLPRDAVFYGYTF.

J is TRBJ1-2 and V is TRBV6-5; a possible D gene is TRBD1 (6 bases). Germline V gene data show CDR1 as MNHEY and CDR2 as SVGAGI. The germline V and J ends were trimmed by 2 bases and 7 bases, with 17 bases remaining between them. This CDR3 has 15 amino acids. CDR3 DNA sequence: TGTGCCAGCAGTTACGTTGCAGGGGTGTCTTTTGGCTACACCTTC. It is translated as CASSYVAGVSFGYTF.

This clone has a handful of counts. Germline and junction disagree at one end, which may indicate a read error. The CDR3 is CASSLGQGDNPNF. DNA for the CDR3: TGTGCCAGCAGCTTGGGACAGGGAGACAACCCCAACTTC. The chain combines TRBV5-6 with TRBJ2-7; 7 bases fit TRBD1. CDR3 size: 13 residues. Per the germline V gene, CDR1 is SGHDT and CDR2 is YYEEEE.

This chain uses TRBV5-5 with TRBJ1-2; perhaps TRBD1 as D (5 bases). CDR1 SGHKS and CDR2 YYEKEE come from the germline V gene (reference sequence). Between the trimmed V and J ends, which lost 2 bases and 7 bases, there was a span of 15 bases. The CDR3 has 14 amino acids. The CDR3 reads CASSFPPGAAGYTF. Written as DNA, the CDR3 is TGTGCCAGCAGCTTCCCGCCCGGGGCGGCTGGCTACACCTTC.

The chain has TRBV5-1 and TRBJ1-1; D unresolved. The CDR3 is made up of 14 amino acids. Trimming removed 2 bases at V and 2 bases at J, with 10 bases between. The germline CDR1 and CDR2 sequences are SGHRS and YFSETQ. CDR3 sequence (DNA): TGCGCCAGCAGCTTACCCAGGAGCAACACTGAAGCTTTCTTT. It translates to CASSLPRSNTEAFF.

The V gene is TRBV5-1, the J gene TRBJ2-3; 9 bases match TRBD2. The CDR3 covers 19 residues. Trimming took 4 bases from V and 1 from J; bases not matched to a gene: 16. Germline V CDR1 and CDR2: SGHRS, YFSETQ. This chain's CDR3 is CASSVGMIAGARGTDTQYF. The CDR3 DNA follows: TGCGCCAGCAGCGTGGGGATGATAGCGGGAGCGAGGGGCACAGATACGCAGTATTTT.